A single sample gave rise to the 12 T cell receptor beta chains below, sequenced in a study of CXCR3-negative and CXCR3-positive naive CD8 T cells. General study results and limits: When CXCR3-positive naive cells were set against CXCR3-negative naive cells, the former had more hydrophobic TRB CDR3s.

UMI-labeled 5' RACE TRB cDNA libraries were prepared from the cells. TCRdb reprocessed the 5' RACE reads, with one entry per CDR3 protein and no DNA. Across around 84,000 distinct CDR3 sequences, the top ten clones capture around 0.82% of the sample. Their recognized antigens are unknown. The sample comprised naive CXCR3+ CD8+ T cells from blood. Subset reported: CD45RO-CCR7+CD27+CD95- naive CD8+ T cells expressing CXCR3 (TNR3+). These receptor sequences come from a human donor in good health. Some clones in this sample may be carry-over from other donors' samples.

The chain combines TRBV30 with TRBJ1-5; the TRBD1 assignment by TCRdb is unverifiable without DNA. Per the germline V gene, CDR1 is GTSNPN and CDR2 is SVGIG (reference sequence). The CDR3 sequence is 14 residues long. CDR3 region: CAWSGGDGNQPQHF.

This chain connects TRBV2 to TRBJ2-1. CDR3 length equals 11 residues. Germline V lookup: CDR1 SNHLY, CDR2 FYNNEI. The CDR3 loop reads CASSGNLGQFF.

The rearrangement uses TRBV28 and TRBJ1-1. Looked up from germline, CDR1 is MDHEN and CDR2 is SYDVKM. CDR3 length equals 15 residues. CDR3 sequence reads: CASKSSQYMNTEAFF.

The chain recombines TRBV9 with TRBJ1-2; the TCRdb call, TRBD1, lacks DNA for checking. The germline V gene encodes CDR1 SGDLS and CDR2 YYNGEE. The CDR3 has 16 amino acids. This chain's CDR3 is CASSAPRTGVGYGYTF.

The chain's CDR3 is CAITRQPPYNEQFF. The chain carries TRBV12-3 or TRBV12-4 and TRBJ2-1. The CDR3 spans 14 residues.

The rearrangement uses TRBV4-3 and TRBJ1-5; TCRdb calls TRBD1, which cannot be checked without DNA. The CDR3 runs to 16 residues. Germline V lookup: CDR1 LGHNA, CDR2 YSLEER. The CDR3 reads CASSLFSGTDYQPQHF.

V and J are TRBV4-2 and TRBJ2-7; as DNA is missing, the TRBD2 call by TCRdb cannot be tested. Germline CDR1 is LGHNA and CDR2 is YNFKEQ. The CDR3 spans 15 residues. The CDR3 sequence is CASSQDSDGPYEQYF.

The V and J genes are TRBV5-1 and TRBJ2-3; the D call of TRBD2 rests on TCRdb alone, since no DNA is present to check it. The length of the CDR3 is 15 residues. Germline V gene lookup returns CDR1 SGHRS and CDR2 YFSETQ. This CDR3 is CASSSIGLAGDTQYF.

This sequence joins TRBV12-3 or TRBV12-4 and TRBJ2-7; as DNA is missing, the TRBD2 call by TCRdb cannot be tested. The CDR3 sequence is 16 residues long. CDR3 loop: CASRPGLRDDTYEQYF.

The rearrangement links TRBV19 to TRBJ1-2; as DNA is missing, the TRBD1 call by TCRdb cannot be tested. This CDR3 contains 12 residues. Germline V gene data show CDR1 as LNHDA and CDR2 as SQIVND (reference sequence). The CDR3 is CASTGGWSGYTF.

The chain recombines TRBV29-1 with TRBJ2-1; lacking DNA, the TRBD1 call made by TCRdb goes unchecked. CDR3 size: 13 residues. Germline CDR1 is SQVTM and CDR2 is ANQGSEA. The CDR3 loop is CSVHGGVSNEQFF.

The genes are TRBV7-3 and TRBJ2-1; TCRdb outputs TRBD2, but without DNA this stays unchecked. The CDR3 is 15 amino acids. The germline CDR1 and CDR2 sequences are SGHTA and FQGTGA. The CDR3 protein is CASSLGLAGSDEQFF.